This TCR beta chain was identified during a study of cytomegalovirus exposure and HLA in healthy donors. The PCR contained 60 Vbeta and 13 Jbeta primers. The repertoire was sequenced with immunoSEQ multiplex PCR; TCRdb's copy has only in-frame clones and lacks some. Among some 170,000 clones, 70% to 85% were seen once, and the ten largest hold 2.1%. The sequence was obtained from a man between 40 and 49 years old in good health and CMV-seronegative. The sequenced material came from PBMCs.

CDR3 nucleotides: TGTGCCAGCAGTCGGGACAGGACTACAACTAATGAAAAACTGTTTTTT. Its translation is CASSRDRTTTNEKLFF. The chain carries TRBV2 and TRBJ1-4; 8 bases align to TRBD1. V lost 5 bases, J lost 0 bases, and 5 bases stayed unmatched. The V gene's germline CDR1 is SNHLY and CDR2 FYNNEI. This CDR3 is built from 16 residues.